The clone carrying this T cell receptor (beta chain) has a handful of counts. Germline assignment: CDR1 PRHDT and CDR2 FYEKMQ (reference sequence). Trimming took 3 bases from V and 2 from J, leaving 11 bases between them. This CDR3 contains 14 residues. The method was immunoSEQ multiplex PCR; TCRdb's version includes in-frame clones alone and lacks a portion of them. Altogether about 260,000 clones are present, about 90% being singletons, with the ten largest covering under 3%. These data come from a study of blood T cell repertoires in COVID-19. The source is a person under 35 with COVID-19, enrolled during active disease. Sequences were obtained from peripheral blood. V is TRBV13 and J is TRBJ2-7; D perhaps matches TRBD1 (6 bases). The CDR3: CASSFQDSTYEQYF. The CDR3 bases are TGTGCCAGCAGCTTCCAGGACAGTACCTACGAGCAGTACTTC.